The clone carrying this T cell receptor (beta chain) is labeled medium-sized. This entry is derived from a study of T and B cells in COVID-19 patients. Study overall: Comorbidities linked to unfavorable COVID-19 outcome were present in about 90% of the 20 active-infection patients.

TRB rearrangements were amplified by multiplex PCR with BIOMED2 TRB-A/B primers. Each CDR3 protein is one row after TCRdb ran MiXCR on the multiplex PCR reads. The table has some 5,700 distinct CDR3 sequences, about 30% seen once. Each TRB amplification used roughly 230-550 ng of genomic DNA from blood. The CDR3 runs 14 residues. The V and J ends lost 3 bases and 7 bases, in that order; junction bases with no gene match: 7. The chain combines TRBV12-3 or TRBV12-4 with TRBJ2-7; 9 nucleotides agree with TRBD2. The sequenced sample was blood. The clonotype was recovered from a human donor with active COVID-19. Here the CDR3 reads CASSFPGLADEQYF. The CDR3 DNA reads TGTGCCAGCAGTTTCCCGGGACTAGCAGATGAGCAGTACTTC.